Sequencing of this TCR beta chain was carried out in a study of T cell responses to AZD1222 COVID-19 vaccine (dated by TCRdb to the early 2020s). With respect to the entire study: AZD1222 recipients whose second dose came at about 4 weeks and those whose second dose came at about 12 weeks were combined into one group, since spike-specific TCR depth and breadth did not differ between the two schedules. TCR sequencing was performed for roughly 250 trial participants, of whom about 200 were given two doses of AZD1222 and 26 were given two doses of MenACWY control vaccine. Trial participants were enrolled by age into 18-55, 56-69 and 70-plus year subgroups, with roughly 160, 29 and 62 TCR-sequenced participants respectively. On the study overall, not on this receptor specifically: Conclusions about previously exposed vaccinees are limited because only six or seven AZD1222 recipients were SARS-CoV-2 seropositive at baseline. Nearly half of unique spike-specific TCRs reportedly recognized epitopes outside regions mutated in the B.1.351 and B.1.1.7 variants. The 56-69-year group was small, and its depth increase did not reach significance, likely because of low power. After two AZD1222 doses, both the breadth and the depth of spike-specific TCRs were significantly higher than at day 0 and than in MenACWY recipients. CD4 TCRs associated with the vaccine covered the entire spike protein, and the dominant responses were in regions 160-218 and 743-854. Participants were mostly white British, with more females than males. The authors suggested clonal diversity may have been underestimated. Because no day 14 peak-response samples were available, repertoires were characterized only after the peak T cell response.

The sample's time point label, decoded: baseline before first vaccination. Vaccinee samples came from UK trials COV001 and COV002, including a single-blind randomized controlled phase 2/3 trial of AZD1222 (ChAdOx1 nCoV-19) in healthy adults. For TCRbeta chain sequencing, PBMC samples from trial participants were taken at day 0 and at day 28 after the second dose. Including cysteine and phenylalanine, the CDR3 has 13 amino acids. The DNA shown is the 39-base CDR3, in frame from base 1. The V and J ends are trimmed by 3 bases and 5 bases, leaving 12 bases between them. The CDR1 and CDR2 encoded by the germline V gene are SGHRS and YFSETQ. The CDR3 regions of human TCRbeta chains were analyzed by immunosequencing. The authors processed their data as follows. Repertoire TCRs were matched against a reference library of SARS-CoV-2-specific TCRs generated with the MIRA antigen-specificity platform. Breadth was defined as the fraction of unique TCRs that were SARS-CoV-2-associated. Depth was defined as the fraction of total T cells that were SARS-CoV-2-associated. Using the MIRA data, each spike-specific TCR was mapped to the spike region that the TCR reacts to and placed in a CD4 or CD8 class. Log10-transformed breadth and depth values were compared by one-way ANOVA with Sidak's multiple comparisons tests. The table was pulled from immuneACCESS by TCRdb, which kept in-frame rearrangements only. Such tables lose some clones; where checked, under half of the loss comes from unresolved V genes, and the rest has no known cause. V, J and clone size were drawn from that table, and D and trimming were deduced from the DNA. Within this sample are about 160,000 clones, with roughly nine tenths of them counted one time only. Around 4.9% of the sample goes to the ten largest clones.

A word on this clone: Its antigen is not yet known. No base quality information exists; no much larger clone differs at one position.

Material: peripheral blood, obtained on day 0 of AZD1222 vaccination. This clonotype was sampled from an adult in good health. This receptor chain uses TRBV5-1 and TRBJ2-7; a tentative D call is TRBD1 (6 bases match). The CDR3 has the sequence CASSSQGSNEQYF. The nucleotide sequence reads as follows: TGCGCCAGCAGCTCCCAGGGGAGTAACGAGCAGTACTTC.